This T cell receptor beta chain was captured by sequencing in a study of a mutant IDH1 vaccine in newly diagnosed glioma. Study at large: Beforehand, treatment had been radiotherapy, temozolomide, or both; the majority received both.

Turning to this clone: Its antigen is unknown.

The time point was: week 23, last vaccination. The content of each vaccine dose was 300 ug of mutant IDH1 20-mer peptide, and topical imiquimod accompanied it. Losses at the gene ends were 0 bases for V and 1 base for J; bases not matched to a gene: 5. Germline CDR1 and CDR2: SGHTS and YDEGEE. CDR3 size: 18 residues. The protocol was immunoSEQ multiplex PCR, while the TCRdb copy is restricted to in-frame clones and leaves out a portion. The sample includes tens of thousands of clones, around 85% of them seen just once. Material: PBMCs, obtained from a glioma patient whose treatment included an IDH1 peptide vaccine. The chain links TRBV5-8 to TRBJ2-3; 13 bases agree with TRBD2. This receptor was obtained from a woman in her forties or fifties with glioma. The CDR3 loop reads CASSLGTSGSSGTDTQYF. CDR3 nucleotides: TGTGCCAGCAGCTTGGGGACTAGCGGGAGTTCGGGCACAGATACGCAGTATTTT.